This TCR beta chain is drawn from a study of shared clonotypes between healthy human individuals. As for the study in general: Per donor, CD8 memory used one plate, CD8 naive used two, CD4 memory used three and CD4 naive used three. Whole-study results and caveats: Apart from blood, nothing was sampled; tissue repertoires likely differ.

Produced via immunoSEQ multiplex PCR; TCRdb's table is partial and in-frame only. The profile shows a few million clones, just under 95% of them singletons. The germline V gene encodes CDR1 SGHRS and CDR2 YFSETQ. V was clipped by 1 base and J by 5 bases; unmatched bases: 12. The CDR3 runs to 16 residues. Concerning this clone itself: Its antigen is not identified.

The chain has TRBV5-1 and TRBJ2-7; 7 bases line up with TRBD2. The specimen was naive CD4+ T cells from PBMCs. The sample's subset: CD45RA+ positively selected. This receptor was taken from a man aged 18 to 35 in good health. Some clones in this sample may be carry-over from other donors' samples. CDR3 in DNA: TGCGCCAGCAGCTTGATGGTAGCGGGTTCCGGGGACGAGCAGTACTTC. The encoded protein is CASSLMVAGSGDEQYF.